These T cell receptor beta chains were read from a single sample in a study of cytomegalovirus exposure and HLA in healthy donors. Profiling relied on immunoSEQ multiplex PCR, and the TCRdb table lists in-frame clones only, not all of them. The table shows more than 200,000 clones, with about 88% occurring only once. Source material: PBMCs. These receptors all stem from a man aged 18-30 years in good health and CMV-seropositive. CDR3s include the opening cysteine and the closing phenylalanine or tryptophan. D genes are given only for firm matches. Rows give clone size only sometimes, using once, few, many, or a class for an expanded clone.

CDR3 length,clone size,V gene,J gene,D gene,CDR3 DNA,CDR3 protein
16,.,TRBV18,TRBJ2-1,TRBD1,TGTGCCAGCTCACCACCGGGACAGGGCTCCTACAATGAGCAGTTCTTC,CASSPPGQGSYNEQFF
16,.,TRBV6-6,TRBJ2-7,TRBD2,TGTGCCAGCACCCTGAGCGGTTCTAGCGGGAGTTACGAGCAGTACTTC,CASTLSGSSGSYEQYF
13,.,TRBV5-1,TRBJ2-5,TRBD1,TGCGCCAGCAGCTCTGGACAGGCGGAGACCCAGTACTTC,CASSSGQAETQYF
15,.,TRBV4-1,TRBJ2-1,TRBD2,TGCGCCAGCAGCCAAGCTCCGGGACTAACGACTGAGCAGTTCTTC,CASSQAPGLTTEQFF
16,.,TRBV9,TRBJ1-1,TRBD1,TGTGCCAGCAGCGTCACCATGGGGACAGGGAACACTGAAGCTTTCTTT,CASSVTMGTGNTEAFF
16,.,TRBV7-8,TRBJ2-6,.,TGTGCCAGCAGCCCACGTGCAGGGGCCGGGGCCAACGTCCTGACTTTC,CASSPRAGAGANVLTF
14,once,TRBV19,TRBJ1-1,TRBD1,TGTGCCAGTAGTATCAGGGGGACCCACACTGAAGCTTTCTTT,CASSIRGTHTEAFF
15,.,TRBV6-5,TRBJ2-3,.,TGTGCCAGCAGTTACCGGGCGGGATACACAGATACGCAGTATTTT,CASSYRAGYTDTQYF
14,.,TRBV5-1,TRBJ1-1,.,TGCGCCAGCAGCTTCAACAGGGCGAACACTGAAGCTTTCTTT,CASSFNRANTEAFF
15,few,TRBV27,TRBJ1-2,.,TGTGCCAGCAGTGCGTACCTCAGGGATTCTGATGGCTACACCTTC,CASSAYLRDSDGYTF
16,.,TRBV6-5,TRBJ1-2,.,TGTGCCAGCAGTTACTCGATTTGGGACATGAAGTATGGCTACACCTTC,CASSYSIWDMKYGYTF
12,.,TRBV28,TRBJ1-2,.,TGTGCCAGCACAGGTCAGGGATATGGCTACACCTTC,CASTGQGYGYTF
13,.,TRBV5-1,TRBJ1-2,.,TGCGCCAGCAGCTTGGAGGGTGGGAGCGGCTACACCTTC,CASSLEGGSGYTF
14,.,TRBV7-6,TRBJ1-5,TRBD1,TGTGCCAGCAGCTTAACAGGGGCTGATCAGCCCCAGCATTTT,CASSLTGADQPQHF
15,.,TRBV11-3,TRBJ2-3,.,TGTGCCAGCAGCTTAGCTCCAGGGCAGACAGATACGCAGTATTTT,CASSLAPGQTDTQYF
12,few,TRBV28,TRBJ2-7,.,TGTGCCAGCAGACGGGGATTCTACGAGCAGTACTTC,CASRRGFYEQYF
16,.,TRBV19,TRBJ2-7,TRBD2,TGTGCCAGTAGTAGCGGGACTAGCGGGAGCTCCTACGAGCAGTACTTC,CASSSGTSGSSYEQYF
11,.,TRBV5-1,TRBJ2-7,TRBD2,TGCGCCAGCCGGGGGGAGTACGAGCAGTACTTC,CASRGEYEQYF
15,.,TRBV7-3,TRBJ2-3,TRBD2,TGTGCCAGCAGCTCACAGCGGGGTTCGGGAGATACGCAGTATTTT,CASSSQRGSGDTQYF
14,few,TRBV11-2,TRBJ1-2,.,TGTGCCAGCACCATAGGGGCAGGCTCCTATGGCTACACCTTC,CASTIGAGSYGYTF
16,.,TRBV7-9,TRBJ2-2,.,TGTGCCAGCAGGGACAGCGGGACCCCGAACACCGGGGAGCTGTTTTTT,CASRDSGTPNTGELFF
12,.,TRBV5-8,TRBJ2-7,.,TGTGCCAGCAGCTTGGACATGTACGAGCAGTACTTC,CASSLDMYEQYF
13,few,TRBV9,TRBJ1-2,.,TGTGCCAGCAGTCCTACACAGGGTAACGGCTACACCTTC,CASSPTQGNGYTF
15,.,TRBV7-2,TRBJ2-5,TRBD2,TGTGCCAGCAGCTCAAGCGGGACGAATAGGGAGACCCAGTACTTC,CASSSSGTNRETQYF
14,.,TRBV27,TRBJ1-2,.,TGTGCCAGCAGTTTAAAGGGCAGGGGCTATGGCTACACCTTC,CASSLKGRGYGYTF
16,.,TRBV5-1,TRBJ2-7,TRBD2,TGCGCCAGCAGCTCAAACGGACTAGCGGGAGCCTACGAGCAGTACTTC,CASSSNGLAGAYEQYF
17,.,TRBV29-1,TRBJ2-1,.,TGCAGCGTTGAATGGTCCGGACGGGGCAGCTCCTACAATGAGCAGTTCTTC,CSVEWSGRGSSYNEQFF
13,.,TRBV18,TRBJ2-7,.,TGTGCCAGCTCACCGATCAACACCTACGAGCAGTACTTC,CASSPINTYEQYF
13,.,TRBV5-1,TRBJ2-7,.,TGCGCCAGCAGCTTTACAATGCAGGGGGAGCAGTACTTC,CASSFTMQGEQYF
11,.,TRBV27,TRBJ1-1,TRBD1,TGTGCCAGCAGCTACAGGGGTGAAGCTTTCTTT,CASSYRGEAFF
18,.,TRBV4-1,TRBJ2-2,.,TGCGCCAGCAGCCAAGATGGAGGAGGGAACCCTGCGTCCGGGGAGCTGTTTTTT,CASSQDGGGNPASGELFF
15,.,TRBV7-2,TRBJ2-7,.,TGTGCCAGCAGCTTAGATTCGGGGGTTACCTACGAGCAGTACTTC,CASSLDSGVTYEQYF
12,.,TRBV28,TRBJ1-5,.,TGTGCCAGCAGATTCCTCAATCAGCCCCAGCATTTT,CASRFLNQPQHF
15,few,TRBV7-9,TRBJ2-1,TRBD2,TGTGCCAGCAGCTTAAGGCGGGAGGCCGTGGATGAGCAGTTCTTC,CASSLRREAVDEQFF
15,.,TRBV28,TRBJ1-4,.,TGTGCCAGCACCGCTGGGGGGGGGAATAATGAAAAACTGTTTTTT,CASTAGGGNNEKLFF
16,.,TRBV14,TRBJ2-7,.,TGTGCCAGCAGCTCCCTCCTGGACGGAGGTCACTACGAGCAGTACTTC,CASSSLLDGGHYEQYF
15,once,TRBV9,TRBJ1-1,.,TGTGCCAGCAGCGTAGCTGGCAGGGAGGGGACTGAAGCTTTCTTT,CASSVAGREGTEAFF
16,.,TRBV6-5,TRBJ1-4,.,TGTGCCAGCAGTTACGTCGGGGTGCGACAGGACGAAAAACTGTTTTTT,CASSYVGVRQDEKLFF
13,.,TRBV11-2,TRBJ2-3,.,TGTGCCAGCAGCTCACCATCAGCCCATACGCAGTATTTT,CASSSPSAHTQYF
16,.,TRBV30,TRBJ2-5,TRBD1,TGTGCCTGGAGTGACCGATGGACAGGGTTACAAGAGACCCAGTACTTC,CAWSDRWTGLQETQYF
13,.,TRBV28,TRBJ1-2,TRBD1,TGTGCCAGCAGAAAAGGGGGCAGCTATGGCTACACCTTC,CASRKGGSYGYTF
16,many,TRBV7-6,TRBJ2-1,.,TGTGCCAGCAGAAGTGGGACTTCTAACGTGTACAATGAGCAGTTCTTC,CASRSGTSNVYNEQFF
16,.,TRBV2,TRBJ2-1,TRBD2,TGTGCCAGCGGCAGGACAGCCCCCGGGACTAGCAATGAGCAGTTCTTC,CASGRTAPGTSNEQFF
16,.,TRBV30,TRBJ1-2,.,TGTGCCTGGAGTGTACCTAGGGTGGGGTACGGTGGTGGCTACACCTTC,CAWSVPRVGYGGGYTF
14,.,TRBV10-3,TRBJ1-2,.,TGTGCCATCAGTGACACAAAAGCTAACTATGGCTACACCTTC,CAISDTKANYGYTF
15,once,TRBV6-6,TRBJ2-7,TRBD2,TGTGCCAGCAGTTACGGGAGGGAGGTTGGGTTCGAGCAGTACTTC,CASSYGREVGFEQYF
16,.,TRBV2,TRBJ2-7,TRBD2,TGTGCCAGCAGTGGGACTAGCGGGAGGGCGACGGGCGAGCAGTACTTC,CASSGTSGRATGEQYF
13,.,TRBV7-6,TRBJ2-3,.,TGTGCCAGCAGTCCAATGTCCGGAAATACGCAGTATTTT,CASSPMSGNTQYF
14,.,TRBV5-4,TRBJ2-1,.,TGTGCCAGCAGCTTGGAGAGCTCCTACAATGAGCAGTTCTTC,CASSLESSYNEQFF
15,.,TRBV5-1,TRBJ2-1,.,TGCGCCAGCAGCTTGGGGACGACTAGTCCGCCTGAGCAGTTCTTC,CASSLGTTSPPEQFF
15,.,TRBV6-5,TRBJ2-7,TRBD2,TGTGCCAGCAGTTACATGTTTGCGGGGGCCTACGAGCAGTACTTC,CASSYMFAGAYEQYF
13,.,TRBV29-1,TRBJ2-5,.,TGCAGCGTTGAACTCGAACAGGGAGAGACCCAGTACTTC,CSVELEQGETQYF
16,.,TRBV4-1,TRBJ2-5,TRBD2,TGCGCCAGCAGCCCCGGACTAGCAATCAACGGGAAGACCCAGTACTTC,CASSPGLAINGKTQYF
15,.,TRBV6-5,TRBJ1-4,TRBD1,TGTGCCAGCAGTCTACAACAGGGGGCTCGGGAAAAACTGTTTTTT,CASSLQQGAREKLFF
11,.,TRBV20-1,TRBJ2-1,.,TGCAGTGCTAGAACGGCCTATGAGCAGTTCTTC,CSARTAYEQFF
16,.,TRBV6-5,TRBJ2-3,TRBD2,TGTGCCAGCAGTTACCATAGCGGGGGTATCACAGATACGCAGTATTTT,CASSYHSGGITDTQYF